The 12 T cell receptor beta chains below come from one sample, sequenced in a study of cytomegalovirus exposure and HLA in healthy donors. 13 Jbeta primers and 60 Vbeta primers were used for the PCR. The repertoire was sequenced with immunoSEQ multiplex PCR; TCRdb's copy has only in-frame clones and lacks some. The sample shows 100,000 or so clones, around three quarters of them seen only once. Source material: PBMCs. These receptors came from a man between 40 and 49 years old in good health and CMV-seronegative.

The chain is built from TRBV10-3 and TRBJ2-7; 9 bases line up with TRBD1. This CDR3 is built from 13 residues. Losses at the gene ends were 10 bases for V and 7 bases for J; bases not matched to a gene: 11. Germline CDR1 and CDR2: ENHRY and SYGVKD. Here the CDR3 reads CATGTGLMNEQYF. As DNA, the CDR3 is TGTGCCACCGGGACAGGGTTGATGAATGAGCAGTACTTC.

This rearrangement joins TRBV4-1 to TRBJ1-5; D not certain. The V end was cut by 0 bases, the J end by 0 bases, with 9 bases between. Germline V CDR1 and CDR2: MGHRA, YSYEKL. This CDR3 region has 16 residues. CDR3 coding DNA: TGCGCCAGCAGCCAAGAGGCCGGGAATAGCAATCAGCCCCAGCATTTT. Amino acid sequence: CASSQEAGNSNQPQHF.

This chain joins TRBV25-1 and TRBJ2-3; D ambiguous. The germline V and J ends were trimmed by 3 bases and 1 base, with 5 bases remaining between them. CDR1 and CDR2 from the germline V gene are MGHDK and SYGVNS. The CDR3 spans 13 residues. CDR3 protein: CASSEAGTDTQYF. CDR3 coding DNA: TGTGCCAGCAGTGAGGCGGGCACAGATACGCAGTATTTT.

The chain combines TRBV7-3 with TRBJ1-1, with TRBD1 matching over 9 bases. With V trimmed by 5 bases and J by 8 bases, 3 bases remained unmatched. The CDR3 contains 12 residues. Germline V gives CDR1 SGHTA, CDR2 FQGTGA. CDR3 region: CASSLGTGEAFF. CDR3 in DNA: TGTGCCAGCAGCCTAGGGACAGGGGAAGCTTTCTTT.

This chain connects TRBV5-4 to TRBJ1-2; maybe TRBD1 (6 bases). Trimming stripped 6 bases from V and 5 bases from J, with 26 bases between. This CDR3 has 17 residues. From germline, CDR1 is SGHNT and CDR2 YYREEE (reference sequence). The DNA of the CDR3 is TGTGCCAGCATCAAGACAGGCGGCCCTACACTAGGTTATGGCTACACCTTC. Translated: CASIKTGGPTLGYGYTF.

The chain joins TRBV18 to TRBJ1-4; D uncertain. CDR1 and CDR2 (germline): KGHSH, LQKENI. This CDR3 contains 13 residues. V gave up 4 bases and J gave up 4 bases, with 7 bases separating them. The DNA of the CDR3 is TGTGCCAGCTCACAAAGCTTTAATGAAAAACTGTTTTTT. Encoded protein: CASSQSFNEKLFF.

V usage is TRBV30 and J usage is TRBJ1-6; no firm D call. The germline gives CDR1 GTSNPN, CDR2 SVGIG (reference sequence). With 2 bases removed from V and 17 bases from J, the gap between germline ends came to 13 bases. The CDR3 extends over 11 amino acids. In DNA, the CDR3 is TGTGCCTGGAGTTCCGCAGACGGGATCCACTTT. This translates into CAWSSADGIHF.

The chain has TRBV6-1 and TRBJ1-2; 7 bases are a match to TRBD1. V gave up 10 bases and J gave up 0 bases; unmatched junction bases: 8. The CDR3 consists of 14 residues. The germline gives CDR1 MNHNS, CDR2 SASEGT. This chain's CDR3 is CATLQGPPNYGYTF. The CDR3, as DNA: TGTGCCACCCTACAGGGGCCGCCTAACTATGGCTACACCTTC.

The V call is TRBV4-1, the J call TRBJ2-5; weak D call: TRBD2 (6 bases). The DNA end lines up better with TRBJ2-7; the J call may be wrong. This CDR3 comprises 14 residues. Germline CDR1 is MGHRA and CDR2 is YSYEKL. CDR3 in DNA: TGCGCCAGCAGCCGCGTCGGGAGCTCCTACGAGCAGTACTTC. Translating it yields CASSRVGSSYEQYF.

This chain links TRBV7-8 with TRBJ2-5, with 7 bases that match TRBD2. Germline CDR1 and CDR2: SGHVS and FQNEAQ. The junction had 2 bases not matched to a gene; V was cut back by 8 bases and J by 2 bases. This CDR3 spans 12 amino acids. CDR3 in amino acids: CASGLVQETQYF. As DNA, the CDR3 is TGTGCCAGCGGACTAGTACAAGAGACCCAGTACTTC.

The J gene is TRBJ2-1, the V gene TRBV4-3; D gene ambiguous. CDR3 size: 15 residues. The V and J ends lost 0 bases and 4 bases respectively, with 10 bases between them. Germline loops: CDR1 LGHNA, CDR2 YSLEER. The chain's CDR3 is CASSQDGNRYNEQFF. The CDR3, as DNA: TGCGCCAGCAGCCAAGATGGTAATCGGTACAATGAGCAGTTCTTC.

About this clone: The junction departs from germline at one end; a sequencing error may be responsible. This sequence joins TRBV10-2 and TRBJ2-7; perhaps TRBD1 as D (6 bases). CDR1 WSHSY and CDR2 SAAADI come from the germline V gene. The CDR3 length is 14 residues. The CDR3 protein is CASSEPGHNYGQYF. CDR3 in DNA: TGCGCCAGCAGTGAACCGGGACATAACTACGGGCAGTACTTC.